This T cell receptor beta chain derives from a study of blood T cell repertoires in COVID-19 (dated by TCRdb to 2018 to 2020). Regarding the study in general: Collaborator samples came from the United States, Italy and Spain and covered acute and convalescent phases of COVID-19. Where available, HLA class I and class II types were taken from metadata supplied by the sample provider and were not determined by assay-based typing. The prospective study material was composed of cDNA or gDNA derived from T cells, B-cell-depleted T cells, or PBMCs. Nearly every sample came with metadata listing a de-identified subject ID, COVID-19 status, age in years and sex. The dataset comprised deeply sampled blood TCRbeta repertoires from subjects exposed to, actively infected with, or recovered from COVID-19. Samples were obtained from the ongoing ImmuneRACE study (first 160 participants) and from 950 to 1,500 subjects provided by 6 global collaborators. The repertoires were made available in a free public database intended to serve as a resource for research on the immune response to SARS-CoV-2.

Each collaborating institution followed its own protocols to collect whole blood in K2EDTA tubes. Collaborator samples were shipped for TCRbeta analysis as frozen whole blood, isolated PBMCs, or DNA extracted from either sample type. What the authors observed across the whole study: How much clinical and demographic metadata was included differed by source and by participant, and the metadata was provided uncurated.

This clone was detected a few times. No cognate antigen has been identified for it. The record has no base qualities; no much larger clone is one base away. TCRbeta CDR3 regions were amplified from genomic DNA by means of the immunoSEQ Assay, a bias-controlled multiplex PCR. In the source study's methods: The number of nucleated cells in each sample was estimated from the amplification of reference gene primers within the assay. To quantify the absolute abundance of each unique TCRbeta CDR3 rearrangement, sequence reads were collapsed and filtered. Productive Simpson clonality was computed per sample as the square root of Simpson's diversity index over productive rearrangements. Sourced from immuneACCESS, this table was stored by TCRdb with only in-frame sequences that have V and J called. A share of the clones is absent; for the studies checked, an unresolved V gene accounts for under half, and the remainder has no known explanation. The DNA gave D and trimming, while V, J and clone size come from that table. The sample data list approximately 68,000 clones, and roughly 77% of these were observed just once. 9.2% of the sample belongs to the ten largest clones.

The sequenced material came from peripheral blood. The sequence was obtained from a human donor in a cohort sampled during active COVID-19.

The DNA sequence is as follows: TGTGCCAGCAGTGGACAACTAGCGGCAGGGAATGAGCAGTTCTTC. Its coded protein is CASSGQLAAGNEQFF. The rearrangement joined TRBV2 to TRBJ2-1, with 8 bases in between that match TRBD2. The CDR3 holds 15 amino acids from the cysteine to the phenylalanine. The kept DNA is CDR3 alone, 45 bases in frame from the first base. V and J are trimmed by 4 bases and 7 bases, and the gene matches miss 9 bases of the junction. CDR1 SNHLY and CDR2 FYNNEI are derived from the germline V gene.